A selection of T cell receptor beta chains follows, all from one sample in a study of blood T cells in healthy people across ages. MiXCR, run by TCRdb on the 5' RACE reads, gives a single entry per CDR3 protein. The table includes about 900,000 distinct CDR3 sequences, 45% to 50% detected once. Material: blood. The receptors derive from a young man in good health. The CDR3 runs from the conserved cysteine through the conserved F or W. Fields, in order: CDR3 DNA, CDR3 protein, clone size, V gene, CDR3 length, D gene, J gene. D genes are given only for firm matches. A clone size is listed for some rows: how often the clone was seen (once, few, many), or a class if it is expanded.

CDR3 DNA: TGCAGCGTTGAAGATCGGTTAAGGAATGTGAACACTGAAGCTTTCTTT
CDR3 protein: CSVEDRLRNVNTEAFF
clone size: -
V gene: TRBV29-1
CDR3 length: 16
D gene: -
J gene: TRBJ1-1

CDR3 DNA: TGTGCCAGCAAAGGAACTAGCGGGAGTTTCAATGAGCAGTTCTTC
CDR3 protein: CASKGTSGSFNEQFF
clone size: -
V gene: TRBV6-1
CDR3 length: 15
D gene: TRBD2
J gene: TRBJ2-1

CDR3 DNA: TGCGCCAGCAGCCCCCCGGCCCGGGGCATAAACACTGAAGCTTTCTTT
CDR3 protein: CASSPPARGINTEAFF
clone size: -
V gene: TRBV4-1
CDR3 length: 16
D gene: -
J gene: TRBJ1-1

CDR3 DNA: TGCAGCGTTGCCCACGGGGCAGACCAAGAGACCCAGTACTTC
CDR3 protein: CSVAHGADQETQYF
clone size: few
V gene: TRBV29-1
CDR3 length: 14
D gene: -
J gene: TRBJ2-5

CDR3 DNA: TGTGCCAGCAGTTTAGCCCCGGCAGGGGGAAGCTCCTACGAGCAGTACTTC
CDR3 protein: CASSLAPAGGSSYEQYF
clone size: -
V gene: TRBV27
CDR3 length: 17
D gene: TRBD1
J gene: TRBJ2-7

CDR3 DNA: TGTGCCAGCAGGAGGGGGGCGGGAGGTACGCAGTATTTT
CDR3 protein: CASRRGAGGTQYF
clone size: -
V gene: TRBV27
CDR3 length: 13
D gene: TRBD2
J gene: TRBJ2-3

CDR3 DNA: TGCGCCAGCAGCCAAGATGGTACCCCAATGGGAGGTGGCTGCACCTTC
CDR3 protein: CASSQDGTPMGGGCTF
clone size: -
V gene: TRBV4-3
CDR3 length: 16
D gene: -
J gene: TRBJ1-2

CDR3 DNA: TGTGCCAGCAGTTCCTCTCCCAGGGTGGAGACCCAGTACTTC
CDR3 protein: CASSSSPRVETQYF
clone size: many
V gene: TRBV6-5
CDR3 length: 14
D gene: -
J gene: TRBJ2-5

CDR3 DNA: TGTGCCACCAGCAGAGATTGTTCCACGGGGGAGACCCAGTACTTC
CDR3 protein: CATSRDCSTGETQYF
clone size: -
V gene: TRBV15
CDR3 length: 15
D gene: -
J gene: TRBJ2-5

CDR3 DNA: TGTGCCAGCAGCTTGAGCCAGGGGGGAATGTCCAATGAGCAGTTCTTC
CDR3 protein: CASSLSQGGMSNEQFF
clone size: -
V gene: TRBV5-4
CDR3 length: 16
D gene: -
J gene: TRBJ2-1

CDR3 DNA: TGCAGTGCTAGAGCAGTAACTAGCGGGGTTATCAATGAGCAGTTCTTC
CDR3 protein: CSARAVTSGVINEQFF
clone size: once
V gene: TRBV20-1
CDR3 length: 16
D gene: TRBD2
J gene: TRBJ2-1

CDR3 DNA: TGTGCCAGCAGCGTAACAGGGGGCGCTGGGTATGGCTACACCTTC
CDR3 protein: CASSVTGGAGYGYTF
clone size: few
V gene: TRBV9
CDR3 length: 15
D gene: TRBD1
J gene: TRBJ1-2

CDR3 DNA: TGTGCCACCAGTGACGTCGGGGCAGCGGACCTCTCTGGCTACACCTTC
CDR3 protein: CATSDVGAADLSGYTF
clone size: few
V gene: TRBV24-1
CDR3 length: 16
D gene: -
J gene: TRBJ1-2

CDR3 DNA: TGTGCCAGCAGCTTATATGGCAGGACCTACGAGCAGTACTTC
CDR3 protein: CASSLYGRTYEQYF
clone size: few
V gene: TRBV7-8
CDR3 length: 14
D gene: -
J gene: TRBJ2-7

CDR3 DNA: TGTGCCAGCAGGCGTCCGGGACAGGGGATCTATGGCTACACCTTC
CDR3 protein: CASRRPGQGIYGYTF
clone size: -
V gene: TRBV28
CDR3 length: 15
D gene: TRBD1
J gene: TRBJ1-2

CDR3 DNA: TGTGCCACCAGCAGGGACAGGGCAGCAAATGAGCAGTTCTTC
CDR3 protein: CATSRDRAANEQFF
clone size: -
V gene: TRBV15
CDR3 length: 14
D gene: TRBD1
J gene: TRBJ2-1

CDR3 DNA: TGTAGTGCTAGACCGGTACAGTCCTTCTACGAGCAGTACTTC
CDR3 protein: CSARPVQSFYEQYF
clone size: -
V gene: TRBV20-1
CDR3 length: 14
D gene: -
J gene: TRBJ2-7

CDR3 DNA: TGCAGTGCTAGAGATAAAAGAACGAATCATCCCCAGCATTTT
CDR3 protein: CSARDKRTNHPQHF
clone size: few
V gene: TRBV20-1
CDR3 length: 14
D gene: -
J gene: TRBJ1-5

CDR3 DNA: TGCGTCAGCAGCCAAGTTAGCGTGTTACAGGGAAGCTCCTATAATTCACCCCTCCACTTT
CDR3 protein: CVSSQVSVLQGSSYNSPLHF
clone size: -
V gene: TRBV4-1
CDR3 length: 20
D gene: -
J gene: TRBJ1-6

CDR3 DNA: TGTGCCAGCAGCGTCGGACACCCCTACGAGCAGTACTTC
CDR3 protein: CASSVGHPYEQYF
clone size: few
V gene: TRBV7-2
CDR3 length: 13
D gene: -
J gene: TRBJ2-7

CDR3 DNA: TGTGCCAGCAGCCCTGGGACAGCTCCCTATGGCTACACCTTC
CDR3 protein: CASSPGTAPYGYTF
clone size: -
V gene: TRBV7-9
CDR3 length: 14
D gene: TRBD1
J gene: TRBJ1-2

CDR3 DNA: TGTGCCAGCAATTCGGGTTCTGCTACTGAGCAGTACTTC
CDR3 protein: CASNSGSATEQYF
clone size: -
V gene: TRBV6-5
CDR3 length: 13
D gene: -
J gene: TRBJ2-7

CDR3 DNA: TGTGCCAGCAGCTTAGCTGCAGCCCGGGAGCAGTTCTTC
CDR3 protein: CASSLAAAREQFF
clone size: -
V gene: TRBV7-9
CDR3 length: 13
D gene: -
J gene: TRBJ2-1

CDR3 DNA: TGTGCCAGCAGCCCCTATTTAGTAGAGCAGTTCTTC
CDR3 protein: CASSPYLVEQFF
clone size: -
V gene: TRBV7-2
CDR3 length: 12
D gene: -
J gene: TRBJ2-1

CDR3 DNA: TGCGCCAGCAGCTTCCGACGTAGCAATGAGCAGTTCTTC
CDR3 protein: CASSFRRSNEQFF
clone size: -
V gene: TRBV4-3
CDR3 length: 13
D gene: -
J gene: TRBJ2-1

CDR3 DNA: TGTGCCAGGACAGGTCAATGGGAAAAACTGTTTTTT
CDR3 protein: CARTGQWEKLFF
clone size: few
V gene: TRBV27
CDR3 length: 12
D gene: -
J gene: TRBJ1-4

CDR3 DNA: TGTGCCAGCAGTTACAGAGCGAGGGAAGGGGGCAATCAGCCCCAGCATTTT
CDR3 protein: CASSYRAREGGNQPQHF
clone size: -
V gene: TRBV6-2/TRBV6-3
CDR3 length: 17
D gene: -
J gene: TRBJ1-5

CDR3 DNA: TGTGCCAGCAGCCAAACGACAGGGGTGGTTGGTGAGCAGTTCTTC
CDR3 protein: CASSQTTGVVGEQFF
clone size: -
V gene: TRBV3-1
CDR3 length: 15
D gene: TRBD1
J gene: TRBJ2-1

CDR3 DNA: TGTGCCAGCAGCTCTGGACAGATCACCGGGGAGCTGTTTTTT
CDR3 protein: CASSSGQITGELFF
clone size: -
V gene: TRBV11-2
CDR3 length: 14
D gene: -
J gene: TRBJ2-2

CDR3 DNA: TGTGCCAGCAGCCAAGTGGCGTCACCCCGGCGGGCTTTCTTT
CDR3 protein: CASSQVASPRRAFF
clone size: -
V gene: TRBV3-1
CDR3 length: 14
D gene: -
J gene: TRBJ1-1

CDR3 DNA: TGCAGTGCTAGAGTTCGAGCGGGGCTAACAGATACGCAGTATTTT
CDR3 protein: CSARVRAGLTDTQYF
clone size: -
V gene: TRBV20-1
CDR3 length: 15
D gene: TRBD2
J gene: TRBJ2-3

CDR3 DNA: TGTGCCAGCAGCTCTCGGGCCTACAATGAGCAGTTCTTC
CDR3 protein: CASSSRAYNEQFF
clone size: -
V gene: TRBV11-3
CDR3 length: 13
D gene: -
J gene: TRBJ2-1

CDR3 DNA: TGCAGCGTTGACGGGAAGAGCTCCTACAATGAGCAGTTCTTC
CDR3 protein: CSVDGKSSYNEQFF
clone size: -
V gene: TRBV29-1
CDR3 length: 14
D gene: -
J gene: TRBJ2-1

CDR3 DNA: TGTGCCAGCAGCTCCCGGACTGAAACGAACACCGGGGAGCTGTTTTTT
CDR3 protein: CASSSRTETNTGELFF
clone size: -
V gene: TRBV4-2
CDR3 length: 16
D gene: -
J gene: TRBJ2-2

CDR3 DNA: TGTGCCAGCGGGAAGACTAGCGGGAGTCGCCACGAGCAGTACTTC
CDR3 protein: CASGKTSGSRHEQYF
clone size: once
V gene: TRBV4-2
CDR3 length: 15
D gene: TRBD2
J gene: TRBJ2-7

CDR3 DNA: TGTGCCAGCAGCCTCTTTCAAGGGTACGAGCAGTACTTC
CDR3 protein: CASSLFQGYEQYF
clone size: -
V gene: TRBV3-1
CDR3 length: 13
D gene: -
J gene: TRBJ2-7

CDR3 DNA: TGTGCCAGCAGCCCCAGGAGGGCGGACAAAAACATTCAGTACTTC
CDR3 protein: CASSPRRADKNIQYF
clone size: few
V gene: TRBV7-2
CDR3 length: 15
D gene: -
J gene: TRBJ2-4

CDR3 DNA: TGTGCCAGCAGCTTGACAGGATCTGGGACTGAAGCTTTATTT
CDR3 protein: CASSLTGSGTEALF
clone size: -
V gene: TRBV11-2
CDR3 length: 14
D gene: -
J gene: TRBJ1-1

CDR3 DNA: TGTGCCAGCAGCCCAGGGACTAGCGCCACTCTAGTCCAGTACTTC
CDR3 protein: CASSPGTSATLVQYF
clone size: few
V gene: TRBV7-2
CDR3 length: 15
D gene: TRBD2
J gene: TRBJ2-5

CDR3 DNA: TGTGCCAGCAGGCCCACAGGGGGTTTGGGCACTGAAGCTTTCTTT
CDR3 protein: CASRPTGGLGTEAFF
clone size: -
V gene: TRBV12-3/TRBV12-4
CDR3 length: 15
D gene: TRBD1
J gene: TRBJ1-1

CDR3 DNA: TGTGCCAGCAGCTTAACTGGGGATACCTACGAGCAGTACTTC
CDR3 protein: CASSLTGDTYEQYF
clone size: -
V gene: TRBV7-3
CDR3 length: 14
D gene: -
J gene: TRBJ2-7